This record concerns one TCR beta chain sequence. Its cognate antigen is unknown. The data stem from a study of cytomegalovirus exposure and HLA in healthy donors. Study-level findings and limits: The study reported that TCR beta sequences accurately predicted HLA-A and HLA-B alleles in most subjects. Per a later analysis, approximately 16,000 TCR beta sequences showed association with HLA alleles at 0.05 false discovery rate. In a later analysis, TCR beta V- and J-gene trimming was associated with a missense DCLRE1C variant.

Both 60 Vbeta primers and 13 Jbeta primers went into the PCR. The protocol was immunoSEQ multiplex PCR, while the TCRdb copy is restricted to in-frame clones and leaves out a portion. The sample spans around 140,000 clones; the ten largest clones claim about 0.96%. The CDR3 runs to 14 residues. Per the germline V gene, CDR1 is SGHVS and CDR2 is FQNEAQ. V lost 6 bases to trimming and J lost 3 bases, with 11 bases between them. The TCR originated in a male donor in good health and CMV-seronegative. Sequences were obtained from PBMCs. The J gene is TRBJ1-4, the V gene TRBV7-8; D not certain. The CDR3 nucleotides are TGTGCCAGCAGACAAAATTTGCCTAATGAAAAACTGTTTTTT. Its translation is CASRQNLPNEKLFF.